Below are 15 T cell receptor beta chains sequenced from a single sample in a study of T cell changes during pregnancy in multiple sclerosis. Produced via immunoSEQ multiplex PCR; TCRdb's table is partial and in-frame only. Of roughly 53,000 clones in the sample, roughly 90% were seen once. The input for sequencing was CD8+ T cells from peripheral blood mononuclear cells, taken before pregnancy. Receptors were obtained from a female donor with multiple sclerosis, enrolled in a pregnancy study.

This sequence joins TRBV2 and TRBJ2-3, with TRBD2 matching over 8 bases. Unmatched junction bases numbered 6, after V lost 5 bases and J lost 5 bases. CDR3 length: 14 amino acids. Per the germline V gene, CDR1 is SNHLY and CDR2 is FYNNEI. The CDR3: CASSSGGAGDTQYF. The CDR3 DNA sequence: TGTGCCAGCAGTTCCGGGGGGGCAGGAGATACGCAGTATTTT.

The chain's CDR3 is CASSGYRGSGELFF. CDR3 DNA: TGTGCCAGCAGCGGATACAGGGGCTCCGGGGAGCTGTTTTTT. This chain links TRBV21-1 with TRBJ2-2; the listed D gene, TRBD1, was not tested against the DNA. TRBV21-1 constitutes a pseudogene. The CDR3 length is 14 residues.

V gene TRBV29-1 combines with J gene TRBJ1-5; 7 bases fit TRBD1. The germline V gene has CDR1 SQVTM and CDR2 ANQGSEA. The CDR3 consists of 13 residues. Trimming removed 3 bases from V and 4 bases from J; junction bases left unmatched: 3. The CDR3 coding sequence is TGCAGCGTTGAGGGACAGAATAATCAGCCCCAGCATTTT. Its translation: CSVEGQNNQPQHF. Based on the CDR3 plus reference TRBV29-1 and TRBJ1-5, the full variable domain is SAVISQKPSRDICQRGTSLTIQCQVDSQVTMMFWYRQQPGQSLTLIATANQGSEATYESGFVIDKFPISRPNLTFSTLTVSNMSPEDSSIYLCSVEGQNNQPQHFGDGTRLSIL.

This chain joins TRBV4-2 and TRBJ2-7, with 9 bases matching TRBD2. The CDR3 extends over 15 amino acids. Germline loops: CDR1 LGHNA, CDR2 YNFKEQ. Trimming at V came to 0 bases and at J to 3 bases, leaving 3 bases not matched to a gene. CDR3 DNA: TGTGCCAGCAGCCAAGAAAGCGGGGGGATCTACGAGCAGTACTTC. Translating it yields CASSQESGGIYEQYF.

This chain links TRBV5-6 with TRBJ2-7; 7 positions agree with TRBD1. The CDR3 consists of 15 residues. The V gene's germline CDR1 is SGHDT and CDR2 YYEEEE. The ends lost 3 bases at V and 7 bases at J; junction bases unmatched: 13. The CDR3 DNA sequence: TGTGCCAGCAGCTCTCGCAGGGGGTGGGCCGGTGAGCAGTACTTC. It encodes CASSSRRGWAGEQYF.

The chain joins TRBV6-7 to TRBJ2-1; 15 nucleotides agree with TRBD2. TRBV6-7 is an ORF for which the function is uncertain. The CDR3 runs 18 residues. V shed 2 bases, J shed 6 bases, and the junction held 8 bases outside the gene matches. CDR3 amino acids: CASSYPGTSGGSPNEQFF. CDR3 in DNA: TGTGCCAGCAGTTACCCTGGGACTAGCGGGGGGTCACCCAATGAGCAGTTCTTC.

The genes are TRBV7-6 and TRBJ1-2; 9 bases fit TRBD1. CDR3 size: 13 residues. V dropped 5 bases and J dropped 7; count of bases not matched to a gene: 5. The germline gives CDR1 SGHVS, CDR2 FNYEAQ. Written as DNA, the CDR3 is TGTGCCAGCAGCCGAACAGGGGGCTCTGGCTACACCTTC. As protein: CASSRTGGSGYTF.

The CDR3 coding sequence is TGTGCCACCAGCAGGACCTTACAGGGGGCCAACTATGGCTACACCTTC. Translated: CATSRTLQGANYGYTF. The chain combines TRBV15 with TRBJ1-2; TRBD1 aligns across 9 bases. J lost 2 bases, V lost 3 bases, and 7 bases had no gene match. The CDR3 runs 16 residues. The germline V gene has CDR1 LNHNV and CDR2 YYDKDF (reference sequence).

The V and J genes are TRBV15 and TRBJ2-3; 11 nucleotides align to TRBD2. Trimming at V came to 3 bases and at J to 2 bases, leaving 4 bases not matched to a gene. Per germline, CDR1 LNHNV and CDR2 YYDKDF (reference sequence). The CDR3 extends over 16 amino acids. DNA for the CDR3: TGTGCCACCAGCAGGCTAGCGGGGGGCCTCACAGATACGCAGTATTTT. Its protein product is CATSRLAGGLTDTQYF.

The rearrangement uses TRBV9 and TRBJ2-3; 10 bases align to TRBD2. The V gene end was trimmed by 0 bases and the J gene end by 0 bases; junction bases not matched to a gene: 7. There are 18 residues in the CDR3. CDR1 is SGDLS, CDR2 YYNGEE, per germline. In DNA form, the CDR3 reads TGTGCCAGCAGCGTAGTAGCGGGGGGTTATACTAGCACAGATACGCAGTATTTT. Encoded protein: CASSVVAGGYTSTDTQYF. Full variable domain (remainder filled in from reference TRBV9 and TRBJ2-3): DSGVTQTPKHLITATGQRVTLRCSPRSGDLSVYWYQQSLDQGLQFLIQYYNGEERAKGNILERFSAQQFPDLHSELNLSSLELGDSALYFCASSVVAGGYTSTDTQYFGPGTRLTVL.

The chain links TRBV14 to TRBJ2-3; D ambiguous. Germline V gene data show CDR1 as SGHDN and CDR2 as FVKESK. V lost 3 bases, J lost 5 bases, and 12 bases lay in between. The CDR3 is made up of 14 amino acids. The CDR3 loop reads CASSHEWAEDTQYF. The CDR3 DNA sequence: TGTGCCAGCAGCCATGAGTGGGCAGAAGATACGCAGTATTTT.

This sequence joins TRBV23-1 and TRBJ1-2, with D perhaps matching TRBD1 (5 bases). TRBV23-1 is an open reading frame, and its role is uncertain. The length of the CDR3 is 14 residues. The V end lost 0 bases, the J end lost 9 bases, and 14 bases lay between the germline ends. The CDR3 DNA reads TGCGCCAGCAGTCAATCAGGACACTTCTTGAGCTACACCTTC. Its translation is CASSQSGHFLSYTF.

This sequence joins TRBV5-6 and TRBJ1-2; TRBD1 matches 9 bases. CDR3 length: 12 amino acids. The trim removed 4 bases at V and 7 bases at J, leaving 2 bases unmatched. Germline V gives CDR1 SGHDT, CDR2 YYEEEE. CDR3: CASSMGQGGYTF. In DNA form, the CDR3 reads TGTGCCAGCAGCATGGGACAGGGTGGCTACACCTTC. The full variable domain, its missing parts supplied by reference TRBV5-6 and TRBJ1-2, is DAGVTQSPTHLIKTRGQQVTLRCSPKSGHDTVSWYQQALGQGPQFIFQYYEEEERQRGNFPDRFSGHQFPNYSSELNVNALLLGDSALYLCASSMGQGGYTFGSGTRLTVV.

J is TRBJ1-2 and V is TRBV14; D gene unclear. Deletions cut 4 bases from V and 6 bases from J, with 24 bases between. The CDR3 runs 17 residues. The germline V gene has CDR1 SGHDN and CDR2 FVKESK. This CDR3 reads CASSRNRIGPPGHGYTF. The CDR3 region has the DNA TGTGCCAGCAGCCGAAATCGGATTGGCCCACCGGGTCATGGCTACACCTTC.

The chain employs TRBV6-1 and TRBJ2-5; D ambiguous. Trimming took 10 bases from V and 1 from J, leaving 10 bases between them. The germline V gene encodes CDR1 MNHNS and CDR2 SASEGT. The CDR3 contains 12 residues. The CDR3 DNA follows: TGTGCCATTCGGAGCCTCCAAGAGACCCAGTACTTC. It encodes CAIRSLQETQYF.